This TCR beta chain was obtained from a study of human T cells and chemical hapten exposure. Notes on the study in general: Expanded TCRs made up significantly more big CDR3 similarity clusters than controls did.

J lost 4 bases, V lost 1 base, and 7 bases had no gene match. The CDR3 length is 16 residues. CDR1 SGHNT and CDR2 YENEEA come from the germline V gene. Each CDR3 protein is one row after TCRdb ran MiXCR on the RACE reads. The data contain approximately 260,000 distinct CDR3 sequences, roughly 8.9% of them singletons. As for this clonotype: Its antigen is still unknown.

Time point indicated: pre-sensitization, week 0. As to treatment: therapeutic diphenylcyclopropenone sensitization with weekly scalp DPC. This specimen consisted of whole blood, obtained in connection with sensitization to the hapten diphenylcyclopropenone (DPC). This sequence was found in a woman between 40 and 50 years old with alopecia areata. Some clones in this sample may be carry-over from other donors' samples. The chain links TRBV11-3 to TRBJ2-3; TRBD2 matches at 8 bases. The DNA for the CDR3 is TGTGCCAGCAGCTTAGTTTGGAGCGGGAGCGCAGATACGCAGTATTTT. It is translated as CASSLVWSGSADTQYF.